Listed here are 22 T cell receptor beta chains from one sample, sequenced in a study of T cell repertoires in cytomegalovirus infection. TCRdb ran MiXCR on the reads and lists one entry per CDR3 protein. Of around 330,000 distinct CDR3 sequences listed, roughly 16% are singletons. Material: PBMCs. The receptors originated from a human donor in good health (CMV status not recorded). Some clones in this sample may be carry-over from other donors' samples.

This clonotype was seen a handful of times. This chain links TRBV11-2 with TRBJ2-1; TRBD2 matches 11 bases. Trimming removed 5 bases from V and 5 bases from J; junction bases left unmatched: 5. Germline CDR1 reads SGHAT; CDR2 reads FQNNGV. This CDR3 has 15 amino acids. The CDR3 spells CASSQVAGGNNEQFF. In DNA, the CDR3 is TGTGCCAGCAGCCAAGTAGCGGGGGGGAACAATGAGCAGTTCTTC. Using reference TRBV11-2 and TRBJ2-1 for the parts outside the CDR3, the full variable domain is EAGVAQSPRYKIIEKRQSVAFWCNPISGHATLYWYQQILGQGPKLLIQFQNNGVVDDSQLPKDRFSAERLKGVDSTLKIQPAKLEDSAVYLCASSQVAGGNNEQFFGPGTRLTVL.

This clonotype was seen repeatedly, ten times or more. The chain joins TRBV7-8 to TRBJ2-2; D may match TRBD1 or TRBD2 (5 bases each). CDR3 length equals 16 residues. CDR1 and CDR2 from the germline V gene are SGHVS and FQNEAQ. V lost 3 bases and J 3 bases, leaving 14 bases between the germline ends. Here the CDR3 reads CASSFAQGEDTGELFF. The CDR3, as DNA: TGTGCCAGCAGCTTCGCGCAGGGAGAGGACACCGGGGAGCTGTTTTTT.

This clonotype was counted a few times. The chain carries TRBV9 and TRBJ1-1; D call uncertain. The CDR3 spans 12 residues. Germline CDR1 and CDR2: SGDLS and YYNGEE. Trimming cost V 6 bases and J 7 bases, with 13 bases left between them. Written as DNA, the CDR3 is TGTGCCAGCACTGGGATTCGGGGTGAAGCTTTCTTT. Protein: CASTGIRGEAFF.

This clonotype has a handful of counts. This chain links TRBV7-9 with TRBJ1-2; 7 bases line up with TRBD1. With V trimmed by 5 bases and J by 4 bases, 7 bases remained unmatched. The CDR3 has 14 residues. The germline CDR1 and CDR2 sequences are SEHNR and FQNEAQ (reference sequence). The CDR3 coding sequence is TGTGCCAGCAGCCGACGGGACAGAGGCTATGGCTACACCTTC. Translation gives CASSRRDRGYGYTF.

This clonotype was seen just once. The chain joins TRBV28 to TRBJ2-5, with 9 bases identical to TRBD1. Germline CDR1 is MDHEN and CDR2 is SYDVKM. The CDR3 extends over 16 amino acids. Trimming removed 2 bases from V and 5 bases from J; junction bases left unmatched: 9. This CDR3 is CASSLDRGVPLETQYF. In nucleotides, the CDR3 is TGTGCCAGCAGTTTAGACAGGGGGGTACCATTGGAGACCCAGTACTTC.

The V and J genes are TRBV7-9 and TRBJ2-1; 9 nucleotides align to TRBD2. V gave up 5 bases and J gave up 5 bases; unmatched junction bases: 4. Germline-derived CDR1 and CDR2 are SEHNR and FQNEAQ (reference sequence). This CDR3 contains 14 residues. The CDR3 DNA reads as TGTGCCAGCAGCCTTAGCGGGGGAAACAATGAGCAGTTCTTC. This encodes CASSLSGGNNEQFF.

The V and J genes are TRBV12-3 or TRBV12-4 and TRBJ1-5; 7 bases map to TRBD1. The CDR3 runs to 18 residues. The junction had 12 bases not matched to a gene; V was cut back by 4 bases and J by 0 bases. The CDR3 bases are TGTGCCAGCAGTTACATACAGGGGACCCTTTATAGCAATCAGCCCCAGCATTTT. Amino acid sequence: CASSYIQGTLYSNQPQHF.

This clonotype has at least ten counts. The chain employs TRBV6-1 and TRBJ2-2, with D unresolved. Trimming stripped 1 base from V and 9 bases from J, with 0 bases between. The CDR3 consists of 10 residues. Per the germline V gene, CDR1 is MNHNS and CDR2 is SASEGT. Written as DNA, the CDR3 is TGTGCCAGCAGTGAAGGGGAGCTGTTTTTT. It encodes CASSEGELFF.

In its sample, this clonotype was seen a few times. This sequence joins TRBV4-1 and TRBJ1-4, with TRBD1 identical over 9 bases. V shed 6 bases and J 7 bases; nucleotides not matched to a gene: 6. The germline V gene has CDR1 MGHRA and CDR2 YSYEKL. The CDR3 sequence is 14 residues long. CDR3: CASRSTGGLEKLFF. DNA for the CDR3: TGCGCCAGCAGGTCGACAGGGGGGCTTGAAAAACTGTTTTTT.

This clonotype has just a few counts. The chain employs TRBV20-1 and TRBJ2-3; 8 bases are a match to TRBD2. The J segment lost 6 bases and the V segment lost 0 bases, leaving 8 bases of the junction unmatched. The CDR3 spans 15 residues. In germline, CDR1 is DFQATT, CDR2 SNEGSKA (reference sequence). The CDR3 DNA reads TGCAGTGCTAGAGATCTCGGAGCGGGGGTTGATACGCAGTATTTT. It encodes CSARDLGAGVDTQYF.

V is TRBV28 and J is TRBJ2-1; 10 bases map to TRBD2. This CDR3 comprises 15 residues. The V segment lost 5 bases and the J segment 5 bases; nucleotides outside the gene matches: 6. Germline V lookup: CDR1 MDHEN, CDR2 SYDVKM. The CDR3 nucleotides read TGTGCCAGCAGTCGTAGCGGGGGGACCCACAATGAGCAGTTCTTC. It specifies CASSRSGGTHNEQFF.

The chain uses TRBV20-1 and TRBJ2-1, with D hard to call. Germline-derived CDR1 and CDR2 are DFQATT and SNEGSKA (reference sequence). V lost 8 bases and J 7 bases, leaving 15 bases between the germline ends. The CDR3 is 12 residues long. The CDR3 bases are TGCAGTACGATAACGGGTCAAAATGAGCAGTTCTTC. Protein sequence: CSTITGQNEQFF.

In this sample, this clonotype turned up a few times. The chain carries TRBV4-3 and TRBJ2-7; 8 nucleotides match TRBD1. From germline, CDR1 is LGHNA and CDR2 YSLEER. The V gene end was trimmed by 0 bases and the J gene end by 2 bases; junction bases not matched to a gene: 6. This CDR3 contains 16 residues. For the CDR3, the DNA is TGCGCCAGCAGCCAAGATGGGGGGACAGGAACCTACGAGCAGTACTTC. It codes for CASSQDGGTGTYEQYF.

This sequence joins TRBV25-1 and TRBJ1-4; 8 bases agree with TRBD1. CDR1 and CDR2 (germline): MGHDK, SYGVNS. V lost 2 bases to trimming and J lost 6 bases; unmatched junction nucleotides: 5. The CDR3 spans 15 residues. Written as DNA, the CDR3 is TGTGCCAGCAGTGAACTGGACAGGGCCGATGAAAAACTGTTTTTT. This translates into CASSELDRADEKLFF.

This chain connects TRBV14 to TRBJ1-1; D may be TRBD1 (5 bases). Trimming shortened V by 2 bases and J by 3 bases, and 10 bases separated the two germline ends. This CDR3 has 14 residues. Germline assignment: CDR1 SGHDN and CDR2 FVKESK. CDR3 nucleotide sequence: TGTGCCAGCAGCCAATCAGGGACGGACACTGAAGCTTTCTTT. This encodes CASSQSGTDTEAFF.

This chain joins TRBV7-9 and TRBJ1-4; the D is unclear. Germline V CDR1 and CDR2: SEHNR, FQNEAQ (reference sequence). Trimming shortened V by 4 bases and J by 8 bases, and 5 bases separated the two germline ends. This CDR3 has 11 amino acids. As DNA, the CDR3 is TGTGCCAGCAGCTCCACAGAAAAACTGTTTTTT. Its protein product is CASSSTEKLFF.

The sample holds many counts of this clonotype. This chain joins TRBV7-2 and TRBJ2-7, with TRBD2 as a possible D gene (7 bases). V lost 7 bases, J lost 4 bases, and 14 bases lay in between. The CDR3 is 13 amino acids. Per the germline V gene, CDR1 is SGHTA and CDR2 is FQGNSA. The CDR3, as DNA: TGTGCCAGCATCCTAGGGGGGGGATACGAGCAGTACTTC. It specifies CASILGGGYEQYF.

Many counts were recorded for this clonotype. The CDR3 reads CASSLKVPGQPQHF. CDR3 nucleotide sequence: TGTGCCAGCAGCTTAAAGGTCCCGGGTCAGCCCCAGCATTTT. The rearrangement links TRBV7-2 to TRBJ1-5; D not resolved. The V end was cut by 2 bases, the J end by 6 bases, with 11 bases between. The CDR3 spans 14 residues. CDR1 is SGHTA, CDR2 FQGNSA, per germline.

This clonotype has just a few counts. CDR3 sequence (DNA): TGTGCCAGCAGTGAATATGGGGTGGGGGCCAACGTCCTGACTTTC. This gives the protein CASSEYGVGANVLTF. This chain links TRBV25-1 with TRBJ2-6; D is unresolved. The V gene lost 0 bases and the J gene lost 4 bases, with 7 bases spanning the gap. Germline values: CDR1 MGHDK, CDR2 SYGVNS. This CDR3 spans 15 amino acids.

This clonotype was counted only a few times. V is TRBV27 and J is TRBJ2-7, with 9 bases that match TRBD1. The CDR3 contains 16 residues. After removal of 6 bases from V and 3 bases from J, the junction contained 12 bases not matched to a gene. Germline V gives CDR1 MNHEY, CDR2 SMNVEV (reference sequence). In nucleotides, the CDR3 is TGTGCCAGCAGCGAAGCGGGACAGGGTGACGGCTACGAGCAGTACTTC. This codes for CASSEAGQGDGYEQYF.

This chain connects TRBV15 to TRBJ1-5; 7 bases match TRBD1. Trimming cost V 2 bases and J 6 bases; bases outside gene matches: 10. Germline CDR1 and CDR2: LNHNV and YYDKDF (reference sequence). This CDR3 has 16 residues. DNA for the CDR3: TGTGCCACCAGCAGATCGCTCGACAGGGTTAGTCAGCCCCAGCATTTT. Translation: CATSRSLDRVSQPQHF.

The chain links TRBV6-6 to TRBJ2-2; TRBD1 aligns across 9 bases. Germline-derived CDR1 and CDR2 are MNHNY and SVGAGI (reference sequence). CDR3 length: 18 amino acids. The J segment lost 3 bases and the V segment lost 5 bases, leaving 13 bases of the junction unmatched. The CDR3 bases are TGTGCCAGCAGTCTGATACAGGGGGCCCCACGAGACACCGGGGAGCTGTTTTTT. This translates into CASSLIQGAPRDTGELFF.